This T cell receptor (beta chain) is drawn from a study of technical replicates of blood from a handful of donors. Per the germline V gene, CDR1 is SEHNR and CDR2 is FQNEAQ (reference sequence). The CDR3 contains 13 residues. The trim removed 8 bases at V and 4 bases at J, leaving 4 bases unmatched. TCRdb's table, derived via immunoSEQ multiplex PCR, lists solely in-frame clones and lacks some. The sample lists tens of thousands of clones, roughly 86% occurring once. This clone has more than one count but fewer than ten. Input material: PBMCs. This TCR was sampled from a human donor in good health. Some clones in this sample may be carry-over from other donors' samples. This rearrangement joins TRBV7-9 to TRBJ2-2; 7 nucleotides line up with TRBD2. The CDR3 DNA reads as TGTGCCAGCCAAGGGGAGGGCACCGGGGAGCTGTTTTTT. Its translation: CASQGEGTGELFF.